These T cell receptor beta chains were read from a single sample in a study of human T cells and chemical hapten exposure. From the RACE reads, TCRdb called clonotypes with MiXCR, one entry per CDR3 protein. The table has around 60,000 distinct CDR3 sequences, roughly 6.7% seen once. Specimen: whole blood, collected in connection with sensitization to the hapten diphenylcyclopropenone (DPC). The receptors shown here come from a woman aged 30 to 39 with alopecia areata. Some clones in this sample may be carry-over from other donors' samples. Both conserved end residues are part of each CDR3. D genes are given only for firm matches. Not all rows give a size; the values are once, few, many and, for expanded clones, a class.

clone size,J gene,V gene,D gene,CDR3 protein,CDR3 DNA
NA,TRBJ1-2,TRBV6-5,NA,CASSIGQTYGYTF,TGTGCCAGCAGTATCGGACAGACCTATGGCTACACCTTC
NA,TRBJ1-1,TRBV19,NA,CTSSIDRGHSWTEAFF,TGTACCAGTAGTATAGACCGAGGACATTCCTGGACTGAAGCTTTCTTT
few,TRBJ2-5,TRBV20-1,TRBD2,CSASPSGGWGETQYF,TGCAGTGCTAGCCCTAGCGGGGGCTGGGGGGAGACCCAGTACTTC
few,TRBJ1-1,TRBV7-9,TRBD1,CASSRDRESEAFF,TGTGCCAGCAGCCGGGACAGGGAATCTGAAGCTTTCTTT
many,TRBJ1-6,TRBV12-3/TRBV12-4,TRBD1,CASSFGTDSPLHF,TGTGCCAGCAGTTTCGGGACAGATTCACCCCTCCACTTT
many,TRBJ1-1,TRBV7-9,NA,CASSLYGRSGNTEAFF,TGTGCCAGCAGCTTATACGGGAGGTCGGGGAACACTGAAGCTTTCTTT
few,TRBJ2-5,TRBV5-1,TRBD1,CASSQGQGNQETQYF,TGCGCCAGCAGCCAGGGACAGGGGAACCAAGAGACCCAGTACTTC
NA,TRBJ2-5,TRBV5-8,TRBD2,CASSTGPVAGGLETQYF,TGTGCCAGCAGCACAGGACCTGTAGCGGGGGGTTTAGAGACCCAGTACTTC
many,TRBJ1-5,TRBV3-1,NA,CASSQDSGPQHF,TGTGCCAGCAGCCAAGATTCCGGGCCCCAGCATTTT
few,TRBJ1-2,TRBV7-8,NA,CASSILAGAGGRDGYTF,TGTGCCAGCAGTATCTTGGCAGGCGCTGGCGGGAGGGATGGCTACACCTTC
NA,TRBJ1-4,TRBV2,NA,CASSARTEKLFF,TGTGCCAGCAGTGCGAGGACGGAAAAACTGTTTTTT
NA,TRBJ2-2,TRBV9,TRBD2,CASSVGEGQMNTGELFF,TGTGCCAGCAGCGTAGGGGAGGGTCAGATGAACACCGGGGAGCTGTTTTTT
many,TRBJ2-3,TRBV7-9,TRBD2,CASSSGLAEYTDTQYF,TGTGCCAGCAGCTCCGGACTAGCGGAGTACACAGATACGCAGTATTTT
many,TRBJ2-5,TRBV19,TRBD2,CASSKGLVYETQYF,TGTGCCAGTAGTAAGGGACTAGTCTACGAGACCCAGTACTTC
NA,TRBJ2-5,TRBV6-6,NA,CASSQGGMGQETQYF,TGTGCCAGCAGTCAAGGGGGAATGGGCCAAGAGACCCAGTACTTC
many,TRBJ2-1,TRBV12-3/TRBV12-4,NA,CASSSPGGPYNEQFF,TGTGCCAGCAGTTCCCCGGGGGGCCCGTACAATGAGCAGTTCTTC
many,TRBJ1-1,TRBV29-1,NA,CSVVNKGTEAFF,TGCAGCGTCGTTAATAAAGGCACTGAAGCTTTCTTT
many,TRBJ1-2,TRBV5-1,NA,CASSSTDYGYTF,TGCGCCAGCAGCTCGACAGACTATGGCTACACCTTC
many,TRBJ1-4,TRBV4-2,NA,CASSQGANEKLFF,TGTGCCAGCAGCCAAGGGGCGAATGAAAAACTGTTTTTT
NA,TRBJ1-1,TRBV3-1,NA,CASSPRSTNTEAFF,TGTGCCAGCAGCCCGCGGTCCACCAACACTGAAGCTTTCTTT
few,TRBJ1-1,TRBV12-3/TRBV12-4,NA,CASRKQGSAFF,TGTGCCAGCAGGAAACAGGGATCGGCTTTCTTT
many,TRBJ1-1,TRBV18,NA,CASSPTAEVRTEAFF,TGTGCCAGCTCACCAACGGCGGAAGTAAGAACTGAAGCTTTCTTT
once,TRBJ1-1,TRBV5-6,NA,CASSFSTGPKGAFF,TGTGCCAGCAGCTTTTCTACAGGACCCAAAGGAGCTTTCTTT
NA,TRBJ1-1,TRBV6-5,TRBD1,CASRRGRLAEAFF,TGTGCCAGCAGGAGGGGGCGTTTAGCTGAAGCTTTCTTT
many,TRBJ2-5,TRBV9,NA,CASSVTPTGQETQYF,TGTGCCAGCAGCGTCACTCCGACAGGACAAGAGACCCAGTACTTC
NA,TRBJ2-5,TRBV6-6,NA,CASRTPGGFQETQYF,TGTGCCAGCAGGACCCCCGGGGGTTTCCAAGAGACCCAGTACTTC
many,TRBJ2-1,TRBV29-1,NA,CSVDAGKSVNEQFF,TGCAGCGTTGATGCGGGGAAGTCGGTCAATGAGCAGTTCTTC
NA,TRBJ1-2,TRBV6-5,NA,CASSYSGADGYGYTF,TGTGCCAGCAGTTACTCCGGGGCAGACGGCTATGGCTACACCTTC
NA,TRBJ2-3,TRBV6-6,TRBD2,CASSYSRASGGTDTQYF,TGTGCCAGCAGTTACTCGAGGGCTAGCGGGGGTACAGATACGCAGTATTTT
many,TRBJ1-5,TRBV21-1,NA,CASSKVIRVAQHF,TGTGCCAGCAGCAAAGTAATCAGGGTCGCCCAGCATTTT
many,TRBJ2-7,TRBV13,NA,CASSARTVSYEQYF,TGTGCCAGCAGCGCAAGGACAGTCTCCTACGAGCAGTACTTC
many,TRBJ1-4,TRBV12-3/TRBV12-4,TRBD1,CASSHLPGQGDEKLFF,TGTGCCAGCAGTCACCTACCGGGACAGGGGGATGAAAAACTGTTTTTT
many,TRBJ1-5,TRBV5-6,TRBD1,CASSRSRDRHNQPQHF,TGTGCCAGCAGCCGGAGCCGGGACAGGCACAATCAGCCCCAGCATTTT
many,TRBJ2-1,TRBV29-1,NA,CSVEATYNEQFF,TGCAGCGTTGAGGCAACCTACAATGAGCAGTTCTTC
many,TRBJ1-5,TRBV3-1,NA,CASSQVIGANQPQHF,TGTGCCAGCAGCCAAGTGATCGGGGCCAATCAGCCCCAGCATTTT
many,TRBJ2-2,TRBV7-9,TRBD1,CASSLGQGLNTGELFF,TGTGCCAGCAGCCTTGGACAGGGCCTCAACACCGGGGAGCTGTTTTTT
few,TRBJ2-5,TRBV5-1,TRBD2,CASSQGLAGGPGETQYF,TGCGCCAGCAGCCAGGGACTAGCGGGGGGGCCGGGAGAGACCCAGTACTTC
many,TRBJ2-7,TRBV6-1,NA,CASSEDPYYEQYF,TGTGCCAGCAGTGAAGACCCTTACTACGAGCAGTACTTC
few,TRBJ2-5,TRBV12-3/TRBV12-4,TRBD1,CASRRGQVETQYF,TGTGCCAGCAGGAGGGGACAGGTAGAGACCCAGTACTTC
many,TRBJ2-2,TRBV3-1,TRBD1,CASSQPRTGNTGELFF,TGTGCCAGCAGCCAACCTCGGACAGGGAACACCGGGGAGCTGTTTTTT
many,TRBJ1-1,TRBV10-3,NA,CAMKYGANTEAFF,TGTGCCATGAAATATGGAGCGAACACTGAAGCTTTCTTT
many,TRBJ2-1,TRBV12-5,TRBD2,CASGTLAGGAYNEQFF,TGTGCTAGTGGTACATTAGCGGGGGGCGCTTACAATGAGCAGTTCTTC
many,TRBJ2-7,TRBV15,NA,CATTYRVLFCYEQYF,TGTGCCACCACCTACAGAGTCCTCTTTTGCTACGAGCAGTACTTC
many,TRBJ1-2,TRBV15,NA,CATSRDRPPANYGYTF,TGTGCCACCAGCAGGGACAGACCGCCTGCTAACTATGGCTACACCTTC
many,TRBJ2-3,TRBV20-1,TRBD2,CSARGSAGGLHTSTDTQYF,TGCAGTGCTAGAGGGAGCGCGGGGGGGCTCCATACTAGCACAGATACGCAGTATTTT
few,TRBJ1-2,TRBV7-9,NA,CASSLGAIGYTF,TGTGCCAGCAGCTTAGGAGCTATTGGCTACACCTTC
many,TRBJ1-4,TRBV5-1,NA,CASSLGTPTGEKLFF,TGCGCCAGCAGCTTGGGGACACCGACAGGTGAAAAACTGTTTTTT
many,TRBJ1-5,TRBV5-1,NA,CASSSAPGGNQPQHF,TGCGCCAGCAGCTCGGCCCCAGGGGGCAATCAGCCCCAGCATTTT
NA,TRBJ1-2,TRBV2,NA,CASSETDTYGYTF,TGTGCCAGCAGTGAAACAGACACTTATGGCTACACCTTC
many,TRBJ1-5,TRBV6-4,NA,CASSEDGNQPQHF,TGTGCCAGCAGTGAGGACGGGAATCAGCCCCAGCATTTT
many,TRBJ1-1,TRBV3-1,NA,CASSQEPGTEAFF,TGTGCCAGCAGCCAAGAGCCCGGCACTGAAGCTTTCTTT
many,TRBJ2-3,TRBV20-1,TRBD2,CSAGAGGPGTDTQYF,TGCAGTGCTGGAGCGGGGGGGCCGGGCACAGATACGCAGTATTTT
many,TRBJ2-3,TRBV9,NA,CASSTHNTVSPDTQYF,TGTGCCAGCAGCACGCACAACACAGTATCGCCAGATACGCAGTATTTT